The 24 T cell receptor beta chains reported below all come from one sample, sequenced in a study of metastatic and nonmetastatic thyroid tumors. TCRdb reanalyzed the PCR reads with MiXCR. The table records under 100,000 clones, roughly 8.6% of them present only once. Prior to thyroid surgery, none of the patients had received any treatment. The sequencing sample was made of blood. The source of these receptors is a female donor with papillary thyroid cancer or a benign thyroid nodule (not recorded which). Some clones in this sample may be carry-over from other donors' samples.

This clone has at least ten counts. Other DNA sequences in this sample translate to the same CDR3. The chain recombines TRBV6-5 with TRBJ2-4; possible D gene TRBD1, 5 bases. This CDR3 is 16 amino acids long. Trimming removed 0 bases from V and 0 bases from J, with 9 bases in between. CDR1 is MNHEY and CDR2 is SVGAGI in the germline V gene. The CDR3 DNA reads TGTGCCAGCAGTTACTCGAGACAGCCAGCCAAAAACATTCAGTACTTC. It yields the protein CASSYSRQPAKNIQYF.

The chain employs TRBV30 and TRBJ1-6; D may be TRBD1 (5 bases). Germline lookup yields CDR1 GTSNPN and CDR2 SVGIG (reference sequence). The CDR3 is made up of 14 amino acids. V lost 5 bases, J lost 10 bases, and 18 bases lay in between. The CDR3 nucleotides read TGTGCCTGGTCTTGGGGGGGGGAGGGCTCACCCCTCCACTTT. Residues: CAWSWGGEGSPLHF.

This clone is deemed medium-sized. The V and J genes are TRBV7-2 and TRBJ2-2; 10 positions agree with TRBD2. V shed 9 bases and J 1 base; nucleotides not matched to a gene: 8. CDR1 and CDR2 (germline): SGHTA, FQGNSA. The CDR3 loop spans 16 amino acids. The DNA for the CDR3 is TGTGCCAGTAGAATAGCGGGGGGAAAGAACACCGGGGAGCTGTTTTTT. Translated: CASRIAGGKNTGELFF.

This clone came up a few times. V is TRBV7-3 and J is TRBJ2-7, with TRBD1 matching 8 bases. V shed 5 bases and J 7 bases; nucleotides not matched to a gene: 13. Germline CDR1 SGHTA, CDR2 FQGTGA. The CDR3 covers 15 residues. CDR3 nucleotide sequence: TGTGCCAGCAGCGCCGGCGGGACAGGCCCCGTAGAGCAGTACTTC. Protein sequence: CASSAGGTGPVEQYF.

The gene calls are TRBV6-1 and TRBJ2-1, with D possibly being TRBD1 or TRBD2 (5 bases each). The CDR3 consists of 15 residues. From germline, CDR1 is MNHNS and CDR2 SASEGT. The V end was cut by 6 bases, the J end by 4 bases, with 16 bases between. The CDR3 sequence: CASRSPMGEYNEQFF. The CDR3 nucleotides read TGTGCCAGCAGATCTCCTATGGGGGAATACAATGAGCAGTTCTTC.

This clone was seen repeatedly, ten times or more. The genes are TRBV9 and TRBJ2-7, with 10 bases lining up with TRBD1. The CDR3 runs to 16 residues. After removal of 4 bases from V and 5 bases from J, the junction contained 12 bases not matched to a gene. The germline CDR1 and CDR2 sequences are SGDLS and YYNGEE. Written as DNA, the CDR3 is TGTGCCAGCAGCACCCCGGCGACAGGGGGCCCCCACGAGCAGTACTTC. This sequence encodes CASSTPATGGPHEQYF.

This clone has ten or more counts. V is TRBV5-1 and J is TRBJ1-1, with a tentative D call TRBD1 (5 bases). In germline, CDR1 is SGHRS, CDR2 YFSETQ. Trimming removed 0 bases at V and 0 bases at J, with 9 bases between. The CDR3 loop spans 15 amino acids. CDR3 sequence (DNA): TGCGCCAGCAGCTTGGATGAGGGGATGAACACTGAAGCTTTCTTT. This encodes CASSLDEGMNTEAFF.

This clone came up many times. CDR3 nucleotides: TGTGCCAGCAGTGAAGCGCCAAGGTACTATGGCTACACCTTC. It yields the protein CASSEAPRYYGYTF. The chain combines TRBV2 with TRBJ1-2; D ambiguous. The CDR3 loop spans 14 amino acids. Germline V gene sequence: CDR1 SNHLY, CDR2 FYNNEI. The ends were cut back, 0 bases at V and 3 bases at J, with 8 bases in the middle.

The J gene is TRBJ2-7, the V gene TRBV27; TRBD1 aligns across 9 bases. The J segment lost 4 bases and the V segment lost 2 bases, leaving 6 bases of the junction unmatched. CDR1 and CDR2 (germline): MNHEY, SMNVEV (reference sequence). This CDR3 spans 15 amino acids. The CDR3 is CASSLKGQGPYEQYF. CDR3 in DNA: TGTGCCAGCAGTTTAAAGGGACAGGGCCCTTACGAGCAGTACTTC.

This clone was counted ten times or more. The CDR3 spells CASSEAIGQGVDEQFF. Here the CDR3 DNA reads TGTGCCAGCAGTGAAGCGATAGGACAGGGGGTAGACGAGCAGTTCTTC. This chain joins TRBV6-1 and TRBJ2-1, with 10 bases fitting TRBD1. CDR3 length: 16 residues. Germline V gives CDR1 MNHNS, CDR2 SASEGT. After removal of 0 bases from V and 10 bases from J, the junction contained 9 bases not matched to a gene.

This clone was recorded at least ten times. The CDR3 DNA sequence: TGTGCCAGCAGTGCCGGAGGGACCCAGCAGTTCTTC. It is translated as CASSAGGTQQFF. The V gene is TRBV12-3 or TRBV12-4, the J gene TRBJ2-1, with D possibly TRBD2 on 6 matching bases. Between the trimmed V and J ends, which lost 5 bases and 11 bases, there was a span of 13 bases. The CDR3 has 12 residues.

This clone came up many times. The CDR3 region has the DNA TGTGCCAGCAGCGCGGGTCCGAGAAAGAACACTGAAGCTTTCTTT. This sequence encodes CASSAGPRKNTEAFF. The chain employs TRBV9 and TRBJ1-1, with no clear D. This CDR3 has 15 residues. V gave up 3 bases and J gave up 1 base, with 13 bases separating them. Germline lookup yields CDR1 SGDLS and CDR2 YYNGEE.

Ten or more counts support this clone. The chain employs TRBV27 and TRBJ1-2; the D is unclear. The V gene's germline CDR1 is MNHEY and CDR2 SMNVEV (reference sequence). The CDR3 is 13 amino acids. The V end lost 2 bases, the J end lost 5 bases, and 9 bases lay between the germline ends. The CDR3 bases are TGTGCCAGCAGTTTAACTTCAGGATATGGCTACACCTTC. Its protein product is CASSLTSGYGYTF.

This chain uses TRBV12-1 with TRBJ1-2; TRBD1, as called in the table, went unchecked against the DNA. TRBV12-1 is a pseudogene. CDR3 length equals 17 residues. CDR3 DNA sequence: TGTGCCAGCAGCATTTTCCGGGACGGAACTTTAAACTATGGCTACACCTTC. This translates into CASSIFRDGTLNYGYTF.

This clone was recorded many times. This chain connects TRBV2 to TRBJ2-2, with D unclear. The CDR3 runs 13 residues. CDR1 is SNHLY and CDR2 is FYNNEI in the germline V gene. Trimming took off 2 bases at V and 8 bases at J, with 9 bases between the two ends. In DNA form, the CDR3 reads TGTGCCAGCAGTGAACGGCCCGTGGGGGAGCTGTTTTTT. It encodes CASSERPVGELFF.

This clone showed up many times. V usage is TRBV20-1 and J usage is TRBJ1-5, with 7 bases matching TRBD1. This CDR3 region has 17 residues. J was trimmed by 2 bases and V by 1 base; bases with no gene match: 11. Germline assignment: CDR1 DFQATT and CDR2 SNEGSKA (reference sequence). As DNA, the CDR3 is TGCAGTGCTAGAGCCCACGACAGGGTCCAACGCAATCAGCCCCAGCATTTT. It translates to CSARAHDRVQRNQPQHF.

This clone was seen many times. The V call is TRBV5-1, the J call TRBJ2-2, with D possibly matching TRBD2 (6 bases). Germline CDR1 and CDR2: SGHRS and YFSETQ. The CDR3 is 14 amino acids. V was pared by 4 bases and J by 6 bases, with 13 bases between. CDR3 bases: TGCGCCAGCAGCCCGGGGACTCCCTCCGGGGAGCTGTTTTTT. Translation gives CASSPGTPSGELFF.

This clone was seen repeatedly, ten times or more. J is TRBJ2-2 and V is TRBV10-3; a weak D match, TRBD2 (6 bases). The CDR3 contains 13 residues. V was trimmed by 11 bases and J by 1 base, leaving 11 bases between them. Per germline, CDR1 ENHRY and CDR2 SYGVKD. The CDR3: CAARDWNTGELFF. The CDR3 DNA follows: TGTGCCGCCCGGGACTGGAACACCGGGGAGCTGTTTTTT.

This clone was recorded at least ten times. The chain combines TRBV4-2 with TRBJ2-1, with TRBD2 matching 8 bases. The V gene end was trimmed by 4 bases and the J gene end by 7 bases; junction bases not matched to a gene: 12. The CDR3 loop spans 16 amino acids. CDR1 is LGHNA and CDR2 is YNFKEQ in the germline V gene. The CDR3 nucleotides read TGTGCCAGCAGCCGAGCGGGGGAACTAGGCACGAATGAGCAGTTCTTC. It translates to CASSRAGELGTNEQFF.

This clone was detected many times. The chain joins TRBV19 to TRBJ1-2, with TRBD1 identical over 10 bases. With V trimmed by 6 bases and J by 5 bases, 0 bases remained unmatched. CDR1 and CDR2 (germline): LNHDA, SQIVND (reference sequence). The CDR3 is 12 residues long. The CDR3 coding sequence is TGTGCCAGTAGGGACAGGGGGTATGGCTACACCTTC. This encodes CASRDRGYGYTF.

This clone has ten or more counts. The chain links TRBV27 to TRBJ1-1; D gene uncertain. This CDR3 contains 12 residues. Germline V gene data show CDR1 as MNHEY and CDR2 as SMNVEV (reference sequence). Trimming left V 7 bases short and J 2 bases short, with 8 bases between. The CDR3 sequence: CASNAGNTEAFF. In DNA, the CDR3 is TGTGCCAGCAATGCAGGTAACACTGAAGCTTTCTTT.

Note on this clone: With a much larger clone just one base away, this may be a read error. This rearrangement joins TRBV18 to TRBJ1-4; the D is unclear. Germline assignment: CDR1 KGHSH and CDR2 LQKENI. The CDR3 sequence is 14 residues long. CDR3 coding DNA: TGTGCCGGCTCACCAGGATCTAATAATGAAAAACTGTTTTTT. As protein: CAGSPGSNNEKLFF.

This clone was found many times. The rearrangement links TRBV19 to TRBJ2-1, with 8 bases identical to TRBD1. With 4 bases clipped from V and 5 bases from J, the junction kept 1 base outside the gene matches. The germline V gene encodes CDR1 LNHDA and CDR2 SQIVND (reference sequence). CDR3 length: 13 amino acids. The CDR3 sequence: CASSNRGNNEQFF. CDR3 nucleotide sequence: TGTGCCAGTAGTAACAGGGGGAACAATGAGCAGTTCTTC.

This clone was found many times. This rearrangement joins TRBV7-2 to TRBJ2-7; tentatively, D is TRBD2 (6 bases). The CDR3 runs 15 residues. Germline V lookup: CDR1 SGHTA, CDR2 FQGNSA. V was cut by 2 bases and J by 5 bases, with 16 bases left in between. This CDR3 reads CASSLLWQGGDEQYF. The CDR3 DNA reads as TGTGCCAGCAGCTTACTCTGGCAGGGCGGGGACGAGCAGTACTTC. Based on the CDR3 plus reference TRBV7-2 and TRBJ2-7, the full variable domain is GAGVSQSPSNKVTEKGKDVELRCDPISGHTALYWYRQSLGQGLEFLIYFQGNSAPDKSGLPSDRFSAERTGGSVSTLTIQRTQQEDSAVYLCASSLLWQGGDEQYFGPGTRLTVT.